Given below is one T cell receptor beta chain in context. This sample is part of a study of regulatory T cells in long-lasting Graves disease. The time point was: persistent/refractory GD, antithyroid drugs over 5 years with positive TRAb. Following extraction of RNA from PBMCs, that RNA was used to make the TCR library. Germline V gives CDR1 SGHRS, CDR2 YFSETQ. V lost 0 bases to trimming and J lost 1 base, with 10 bases between them. The CDR3 contains 15 residues. Building of the TCR beta libraries involved iRepertoire HTBI primers and Arm-PCR of CDR3 regions. TCRdb re-analysed the multiplex PCR reads in MiXCR, keeping a single row per CDR3 protein. The table includes hundreds of thousands of distinct CDR3 sequences, less than 25% detected once.

The rearrangement joins TRBV5-1 to TRBJ2-5; D is possibly TRBD2 (5 bases). The starting material was peripheral blood mononuclear cells (PBMCs), obtained when the disease was refractory, from a patient treated with antithyroid drugs. The sequence came from a female donor with Graves disease. In nucleotides, the CDR3 is TGCGCCAGCAGCTTGGGAGGGCCGGTCCAAGAGACCCAGTACTTC. It codes for CASSLGGPVQETQYF.